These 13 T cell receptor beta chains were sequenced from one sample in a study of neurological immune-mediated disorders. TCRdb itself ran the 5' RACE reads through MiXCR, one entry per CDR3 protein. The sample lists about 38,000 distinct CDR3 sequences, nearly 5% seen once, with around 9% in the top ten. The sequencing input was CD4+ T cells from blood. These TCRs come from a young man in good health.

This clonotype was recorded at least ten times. The CDR3 DNA sequence: TGCAGCCAAACAGGGGATGACTACGAGCAGTACTTC. This encodes CSQTGDDYEQYF. This sequence joins TRBV20-1 and TRBJ2-7; TRBD1 agrees at 7 bases. The CDR3 covers 12 residues. Germline CDR1 and CDR2: DFQATT and SNEGSKA (reference sequence).

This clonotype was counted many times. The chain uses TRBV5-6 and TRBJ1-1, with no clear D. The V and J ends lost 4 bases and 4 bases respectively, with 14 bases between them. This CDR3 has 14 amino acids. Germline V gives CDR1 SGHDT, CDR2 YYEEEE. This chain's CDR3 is CASSPMGLSTEAFF. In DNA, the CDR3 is TGTGCCAGCAGCCCGATGGGCCTGAGCACTGAAGCTTTCTTT.

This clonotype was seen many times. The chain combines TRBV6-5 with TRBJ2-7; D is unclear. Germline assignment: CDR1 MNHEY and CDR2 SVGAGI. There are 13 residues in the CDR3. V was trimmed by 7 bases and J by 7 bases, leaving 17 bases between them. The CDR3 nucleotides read TGTGCCAGCAACGGCGGAATAGGTCTGGAGCAGTACTTC. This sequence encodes CASNGGIGLEQYF.

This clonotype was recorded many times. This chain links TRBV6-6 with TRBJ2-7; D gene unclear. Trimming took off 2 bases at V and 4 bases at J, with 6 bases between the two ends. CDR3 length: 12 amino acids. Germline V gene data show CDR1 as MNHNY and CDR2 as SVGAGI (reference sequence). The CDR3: CASSYQFYEQYF. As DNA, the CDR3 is TGTGCCAGCAGTTACCAGTTTTACGAGCAGTACTTC.

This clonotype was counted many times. The CDR3 bases are TGCGCCAGCAGCTCGGGACAGGAGACAGATACGCAGTATTTT. Translation: CASSSGQETDTQYF. The chain recombines TRBV5-1 with TRBJ2-3, with 8 bases lining up with TRBD1. Per the germline V gene, CDR1 is SGHRS and CDR2 is YFSETQ. CDR3 size: 14 residues. J lost 3 bases, V lost 3 bases, and 3 bases had no gene match.

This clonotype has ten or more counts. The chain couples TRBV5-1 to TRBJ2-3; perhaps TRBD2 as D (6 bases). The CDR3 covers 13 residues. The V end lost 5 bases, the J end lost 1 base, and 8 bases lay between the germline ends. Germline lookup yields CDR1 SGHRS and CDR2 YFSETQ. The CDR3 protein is CASSPSGTDTQYF. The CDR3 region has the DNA TGCGCCAGCAGTCCTAGCGGCACAGATACGCAGTATTTT.

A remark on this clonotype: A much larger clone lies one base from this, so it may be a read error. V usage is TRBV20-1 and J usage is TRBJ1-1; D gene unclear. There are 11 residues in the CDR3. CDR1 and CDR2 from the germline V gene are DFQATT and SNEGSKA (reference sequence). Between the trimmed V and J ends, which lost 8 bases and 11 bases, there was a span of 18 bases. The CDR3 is CSTPGTQWAFF. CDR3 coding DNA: TGCAGTACTCCAGGTACGCAGTGGGCTTTCTTT.

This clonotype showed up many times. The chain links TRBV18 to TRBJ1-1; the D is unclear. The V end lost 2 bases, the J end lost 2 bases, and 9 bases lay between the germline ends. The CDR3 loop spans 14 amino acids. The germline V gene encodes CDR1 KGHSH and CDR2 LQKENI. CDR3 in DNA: TGTGCCAGCTCACCAACCCAGGTTAACACTGAAGCTTTCTTT. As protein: CASSPTQVNTEAFF.

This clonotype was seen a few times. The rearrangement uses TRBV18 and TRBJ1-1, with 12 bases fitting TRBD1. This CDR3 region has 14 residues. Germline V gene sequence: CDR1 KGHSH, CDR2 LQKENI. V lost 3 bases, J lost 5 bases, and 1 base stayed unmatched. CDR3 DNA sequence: TGTGCCAGCTCACCGGGACAGGGGGCGACTGAAGCTTTCTTT. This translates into CASSPGQGATEAFF.

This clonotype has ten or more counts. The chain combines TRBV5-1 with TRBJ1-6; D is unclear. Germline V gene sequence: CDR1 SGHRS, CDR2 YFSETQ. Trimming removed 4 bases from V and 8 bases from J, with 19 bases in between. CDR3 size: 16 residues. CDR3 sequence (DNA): TGCGCCAGCAGCACAAGACCCCACGGCGAGGATTCACCCCTCCACTTT. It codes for CASSTRPHGEDSPLHF.

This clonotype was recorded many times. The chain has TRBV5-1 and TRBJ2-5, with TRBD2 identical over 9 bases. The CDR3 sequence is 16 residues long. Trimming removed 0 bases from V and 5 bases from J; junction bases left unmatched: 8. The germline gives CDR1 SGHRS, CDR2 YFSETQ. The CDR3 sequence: CASSLASGGIQETQYF. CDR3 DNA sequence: TGCGCCAGCAGCTTGGCCAGCGGGGGGATTCAGGAGACCCAGTACTTC.

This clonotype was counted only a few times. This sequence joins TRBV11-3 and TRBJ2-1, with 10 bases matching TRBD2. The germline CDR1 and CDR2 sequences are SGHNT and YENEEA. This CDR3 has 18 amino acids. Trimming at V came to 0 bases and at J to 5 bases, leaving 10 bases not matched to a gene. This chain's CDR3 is CASSLDQGGTSANNEQFF. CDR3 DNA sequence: TGTGCCAGCAGCTTAGATCAGGGAGGGACTAGCGCAAACAATGAGCAGTTCTTC.

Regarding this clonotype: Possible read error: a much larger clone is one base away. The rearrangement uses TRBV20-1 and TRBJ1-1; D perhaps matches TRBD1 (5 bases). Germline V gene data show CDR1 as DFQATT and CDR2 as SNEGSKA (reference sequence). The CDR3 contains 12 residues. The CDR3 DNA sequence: TGCAGTGCGTCAGGGTGGGGCACTGAAGCTTTATTT. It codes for CSASGWGTEALF.